The 13 T cell receptor beta chains listed next were all sequenced from one sample in a study of blood T cell repertoires in COVID-19. The repertoire was sequenced with immunoSEQ multiplex PCR; TCRdb's copy has only in-frame clones and lacks some. This table has under 250,000 clones, over 75% appearing once. Sample: PBMCs or T cells enriched from blood (not recorded which). The origin of the receptors is a middle-aged woman who had been exposed to COVID-19.

The chain recombines TRBV28 with TRBJ1-4, with TRBD1 identical over 10 bases. The CDR3 length is 15 residues. J was trimmed by 8 bases and V by 7 bases; bases with no gene match: 10. Germline assignment: CDR1 MDHEN and CDR2 SYDVKM. The CDR3 sequence: CASTKPGTGDEKLFF. In DNA form, the CDR3 reads TGTGCCAGCACTAAACCCGGGACAGGGGACGAAAAACTGTTTTTT.

Details on this clone: One end of the junction fails to match germline, which may point to a read error. The chain uses TRBV18 and TRBJ2-4, with 9 bases identical to TRBD1. Germline lookup yields CDR1 KGHSH and CDR2 LQKENI. This CDR3 region has 12 residues. This chain's CDR3 is CASSPREQGANF. DNA for the CDR3: TGTGCCAGCTCACCCAGAGAACAGGGGGCGAACTTC.

The chain is built from TRBV7-6 and TRBJ2-2; 7 bases are shared with TRBD2. The length of the CDR3 is 15 residues. The germline gives CDR1 SGHVS, CDR2 FNYEAQ. V lost 8 bases to trimming and J lost 0 bases; unmatched junction nucleotides: 6. Here the CDR3 DNA reads TGTGCCAGCCGTGAAGCGGGGCCGAACACCGGGGAGCTGTTTTTT. The encoded protein is CASREAGPNTGELFF.

The chain employs TRBV7-9 and TRBJ2-7; 9 bases match TRBD2. V shed 4 bases, J shed 5 bases, and the junction held 15 bases outside the gene matches. The CDR3 extends over 17 amino acids. CDR1 and CDR2 (germline): SEHNR, FQNEAQ (reference sequence). The CDR3 coding sequence is TGTGCCAGCAGCTCATCGGGGGCGGGAGGGCCCTTGGACGAGCAGTACGTC. Encoded protein: CASSSSGAGGPLDEQYV.

This sequence joins TRBV5-1 and TRBJ2-7, with no clear D. CDR1 and CDR2 from the germline V gene are SGHRS and YFSETQ. The V end lost 2 bases, the J end lost 3 bases, and 9 bases lay between the germline ends. CDR3 size: 13 residues. The CDR3 protein is CASSFTVDYEQYF. DNA for the CDR3: TGCGCCAGCAGCTTTACAGTGGACTACGAGCAGTACTTC. The full variable domain, completed using reference TRBV5-1 and TRBJ2-7, is KAGVTQTPRYLIKTRGQQVTLSCSPISGHRSVSWYQQTPGQGLQFLFEYFSETQRNKGNFPGRFSGRQFSNSRSEMNVSTLELGDSALYLCASSFTVDYEQYFGPGTRLTVT.

The chain has TRBV3-1 (or the pseudogene TRBV3-2) and TRBJ1-1; the D gene is possibly TRBD1 (5 bases). The CDR3 totals 13 residues. CDR1 and CDR2 (germline): LGHDT, YNNKEL (reference sequence). The V gene lost 6 bases and the J gene lost 1 base, with 9 bases spanning the gap. The CDR3 reads CASSLRGNTEAFF. The CDR3 bases are TGTGCCAGCAGTCTAAGGGGGAACACTGAAGCTTTCTTT.

The J gene is TRBJ1-5, the V gene TRBV5-6; 10 positions match TRBD1. The ends lost 2 bases at V and 4 bases at J; junction bases unmatched: 3. In germline, CDR1 is SGHDT, CDR2 YYEEEE. This CDR3 has 15 residues. CDR3 in DNA: TGTGCCAGCAGCTTACTGGGACAGGGGAATCAGCCCCAGCATTTT. Its translation is CASSLLGQGNQPQHF. The full variable domain, with the rest looked up from reference TRBV5-6 and TRBJ1-5, is DAGVTQSPTHLIKTRGQQVTLRCSPKSGHDTVSWYQQALGQGPQFIFQYYEEEERQRGNFPDRFSGHQFPNYSSELNVNALLLGDSALYLCASSLLGQGNQPQHFGDGTRLSIL.

This chain joins TRBV15 and TRBJ2-3; no definite D call. Germline CDR1 is LNHNV and CDR2 is YYDKDF (reference sequence). CDR3 length equals 13 residues. Trimming left V 0 bases short and J 5 bases short, with 6 bases between. Written as DNA, the CDR3 is TGTGCCACCAGCAGAGATCGACTAGATACGCAGTATTTT. Protein product: CATSRDRLDTQYF.

The genes are TRBV6-1 and TRBJ2-7; the match to TRBD1 covers 7 bases. The J segment lost 5 bases and the V segment lost 0 bases, leaving 7 bases of the junction unmatched. Germline loops: CDR1 MNHNS, CDR2 SASEGT. CDR3 length: 15 amino acids. In nucleotides, the CDR3 is TGTGCCAGCAGTGAAGCGGCAGGGGGAAACAACGAGCAGTACTTC. This gives the protein CASSEAAGGNNEQYF.

This sequence joins TRBV27 and TRBJ2-3, with 12 bases identical to TRBD2. Germline assignment: CDR1 MNHEY and CDR2 SMNVEV (reference sequence). With 5 bases clipped from V and 5 bases from J, the junction kept 8 bases outside the gene matches. CDR3 length: 16 amino acids. CDR3 sequence (DNA): TGTGCCAGCAGTGTGCTAGCGGGGGGGCTGCAAGATACGCAGTATTTT. It encodes CASSVLAGGLQDTQYF.

The chain employs TRBV9 and TRBJ2-5; tentative D call: TRBD2 (5 bases). Germline-derived CDR1 and CDR2 are SGDLS and YYNGEE. The CDR3 has 14 residues. Trimming stripped 0 bases from V and 5 bases from J, with 11 bases between. In DNA, the CDR3 is TGTGCCAGCAGCGTAGGCGGGCCACGGGAGACCCAGTACTTC. Translating gives CASSVGGPRETQYF.

A note on this clone: The junction departs from the called germline gene at one end, perhaps through a read error. The CDR3 spells CASSLDQNQPQHF. CDR3 DNA sequence: TGTGCCAGCAGCCTAGATCAGAATCAGCCCCAGCATTTT. The gene calls are TRBV5-1 and TRBJ1-5; D is unclear. The CDR3 runs to 13 residues. Germline V gene data show CDR1 as SGHRS and CDR2 as YFSETQ.

The chain has TRBV6-5 and TRBJ2-7; no clear D gene. V lost 6 bases and J lost 2, with 11 bases in between. The CDR3 runs to 13 residues. Germline V CDR1 and CDR2: MNHEY, SVGAGI. The CDR3, as DNA: TGTGCCAGCAGACGCACAGTGACCTACGAGCAGTACTTC. This translates into CASRRTVTYEQYF.